This T cell receptor (beta chain) emerged from a study of identical twins. All of the donors were Caucasians in good health. Deletions cut 4 bases from V and 0 bases from J, with 11 bases between. Looked up from germline, CDR1 is LGHDT and CDR2 is YNNKEL (reference sequence). The CDR3 runs 15 residues. Remarks on this clonotype: Its antigen is unidentified.

General study results and limits: The study found excess low generation probability among twin-shared out-of-frame alpha sequences. There was more out-of-frame TCR alpha sharing in monozygotic twins than models estimated.

Each CDR3 protein is one row after TCRdb ran MiXCR on the 5' RACE reads. The sample includes approximately 490,000 distinct CDR3 sequences, around 20% of them seen just once. These sequences were also reported in another study, on yellow fever vaccine responses in identical twins.

The chain is built from TRBV3-1 and TRBJ2-3; D not certain. Source material: CD4+ T cells sorted from blood. The receptor comes from a woman between 18 and 29 years old in good health. This chain's CDR3 is CASSRGYTSTDTQYF. CDR3 nucleotide sequence: TGTGCCAGCAGCCGAGGATACACTAGCACAGATACGCAGTATTTT.